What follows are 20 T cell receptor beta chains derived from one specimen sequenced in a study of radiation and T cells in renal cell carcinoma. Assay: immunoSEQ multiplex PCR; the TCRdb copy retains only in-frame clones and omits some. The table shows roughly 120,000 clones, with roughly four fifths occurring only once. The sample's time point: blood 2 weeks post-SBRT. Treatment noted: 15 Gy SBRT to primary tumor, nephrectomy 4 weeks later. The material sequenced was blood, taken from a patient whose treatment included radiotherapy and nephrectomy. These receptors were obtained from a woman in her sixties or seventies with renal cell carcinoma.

The chain's CDR3 is CASSPAGLGGYYEQYF. CDR3 in DNA: TGTGCCAGCAGTCCCGCCGGGCTCGGGGGGTACTACGAGCAGTACTTC. V and J are TRBV28 and TRBJ2-7; 7 nucleotides line up with TRBD2. The CDR3 extends over 16 amino acids. Germline CDR1 is MDHEN and CDR2 is SYDVKM. The junction had 13 bases not matched to a gene; V was cut back by 5 bases and J by 3 bases.

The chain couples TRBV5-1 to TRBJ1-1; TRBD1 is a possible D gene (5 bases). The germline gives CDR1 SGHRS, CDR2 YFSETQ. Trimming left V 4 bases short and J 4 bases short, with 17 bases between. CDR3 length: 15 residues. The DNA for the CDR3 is TGCGCCAGCAGCCCGGGACCCCAGGGAGGCACTGAAGCTTTCTTT. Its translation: CASSPGPQGGTEAFF. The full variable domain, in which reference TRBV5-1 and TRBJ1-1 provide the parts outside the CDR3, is KAGVTQTPRYLIKTRGQQVTLSCSPISGHRSVSWYQQTPGQGLQFLFEYFSETQRNKGNFPGRFSGRQFSNSRSEMNVSTLELGDSALYLCASSPGPQGGTEAFFGQGTRLTVV.

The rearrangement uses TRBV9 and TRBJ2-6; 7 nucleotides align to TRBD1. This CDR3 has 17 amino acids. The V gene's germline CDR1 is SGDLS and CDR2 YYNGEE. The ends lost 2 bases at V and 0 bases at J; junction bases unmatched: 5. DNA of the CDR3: TGTGCCAGCAGCGTCGGACAGGTCCTCTCTGGGGCCAACGTCCTGACTTTC. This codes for CASSVGQVLSGANVLTF.

CDR3 region: CASSYRDTWGDEQFF. DNA of the CDR3: TGTGCCAGCAGTTATCGGGACACCTGGGGGGATGAGCAGTTCTTC. The V gene is TRBV6-5, the J gene TRBJ2-1, with D perhaps TRBD1 or TRBD2 (6 bases each). V lost 3 bases and J lost 8, with 17 bases in between. Germline V gives CDR1 MNHEY, CDR2 SVGAGI. This CDR3 spans 15 amino acids.

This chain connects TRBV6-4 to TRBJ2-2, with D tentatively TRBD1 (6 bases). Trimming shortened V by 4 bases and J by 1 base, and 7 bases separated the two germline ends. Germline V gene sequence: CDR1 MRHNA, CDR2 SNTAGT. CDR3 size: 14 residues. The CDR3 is CASSAGQNTGELFF. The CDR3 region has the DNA TGTGCCAGCAGTGCGGGACAGAACACCGGGGAGCTGTTTTTT.

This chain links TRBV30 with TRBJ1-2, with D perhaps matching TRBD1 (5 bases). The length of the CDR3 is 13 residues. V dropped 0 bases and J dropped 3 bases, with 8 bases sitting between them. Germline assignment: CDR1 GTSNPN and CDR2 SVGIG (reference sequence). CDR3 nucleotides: TGTGCCTGGAGTGTACTAGGGGACTATGGCTACACCTTC. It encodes CAWSVLGDYGYTF.

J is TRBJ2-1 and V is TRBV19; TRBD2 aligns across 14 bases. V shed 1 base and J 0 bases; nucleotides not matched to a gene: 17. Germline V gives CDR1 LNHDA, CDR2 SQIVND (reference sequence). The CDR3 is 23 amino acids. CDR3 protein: CASSIAGGLAGVFSPSSYNEQFF. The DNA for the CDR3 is TGTGCCAGTAGTATAGCGGGGGGACTAGCGGGAGTCTTCTCCCCCAGCTCCTACAATGAGCAGTTCTTC.

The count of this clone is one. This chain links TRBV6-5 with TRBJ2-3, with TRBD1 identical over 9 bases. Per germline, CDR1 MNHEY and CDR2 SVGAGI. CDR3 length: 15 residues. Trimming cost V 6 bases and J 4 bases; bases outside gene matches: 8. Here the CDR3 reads CASRTGTGWADTQYF. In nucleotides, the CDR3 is TGTGCCAGCAGGACCGGGACAGGGTGGGCAGATACGCAGTATTTT.

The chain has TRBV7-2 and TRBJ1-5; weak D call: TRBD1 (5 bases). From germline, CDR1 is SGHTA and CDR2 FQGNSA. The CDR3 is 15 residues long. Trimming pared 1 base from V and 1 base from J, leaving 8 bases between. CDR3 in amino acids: CASSLDRTSNQPQHF. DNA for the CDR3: TGTGCCAGCAGCTTAGACAGGACGAGCAATCAGCCCCAGCATTTT.

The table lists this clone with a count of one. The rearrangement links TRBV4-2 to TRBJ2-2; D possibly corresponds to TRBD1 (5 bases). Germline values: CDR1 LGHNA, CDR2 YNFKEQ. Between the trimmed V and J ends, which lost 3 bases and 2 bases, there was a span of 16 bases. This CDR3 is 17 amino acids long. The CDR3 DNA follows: TGTGCCAGCAGCCACCAGGGTTGGGGTGATAACACCGGGGAGCTGTTTTTT. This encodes CASSHQGWGDNTGELFF.

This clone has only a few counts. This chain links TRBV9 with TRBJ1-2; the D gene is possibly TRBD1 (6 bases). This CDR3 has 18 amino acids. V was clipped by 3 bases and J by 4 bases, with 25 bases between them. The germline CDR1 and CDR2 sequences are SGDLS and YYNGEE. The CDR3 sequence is CASSENPGHSSTIYGYTF. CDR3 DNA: TGTGCCAGCAGCGAAAACCCGGGACACTCGTCAACTATCTATGGCTACACCTTC.

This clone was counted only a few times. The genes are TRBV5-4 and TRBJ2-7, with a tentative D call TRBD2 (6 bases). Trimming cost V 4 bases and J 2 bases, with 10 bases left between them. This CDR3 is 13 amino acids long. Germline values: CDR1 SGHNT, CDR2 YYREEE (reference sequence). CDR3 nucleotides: TGTGCCAGCAGCGGGACTCCGACCTACGAGCAGTACTTC. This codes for CASSGTPTYEQYF.

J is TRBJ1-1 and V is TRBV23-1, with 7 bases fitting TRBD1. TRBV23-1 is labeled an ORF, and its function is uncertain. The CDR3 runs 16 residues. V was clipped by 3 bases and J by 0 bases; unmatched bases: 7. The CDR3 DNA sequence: TGCGCCAGCAGTCACGACAGGGACCATTTGAACACTGAAGCTTTCTTT. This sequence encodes CASSHDRDHLNTEAFF.

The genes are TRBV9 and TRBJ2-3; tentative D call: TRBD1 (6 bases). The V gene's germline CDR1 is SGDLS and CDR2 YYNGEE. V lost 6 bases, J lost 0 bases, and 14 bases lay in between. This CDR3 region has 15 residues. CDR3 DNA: TGTGCCAGCAAAGGACCAGGGGTTAGCACAGATACGCAGTATTTT. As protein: CASKGPGVSTDTQYF.

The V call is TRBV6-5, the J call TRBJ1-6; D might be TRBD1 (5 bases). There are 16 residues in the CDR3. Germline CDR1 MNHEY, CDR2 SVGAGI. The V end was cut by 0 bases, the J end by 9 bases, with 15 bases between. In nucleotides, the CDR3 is TGTGCCAGCAGTTACTCATCTACAGGAGGTCGTTCACCCCTCCACTTT. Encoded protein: CASSYSSTGGRSPLHF.

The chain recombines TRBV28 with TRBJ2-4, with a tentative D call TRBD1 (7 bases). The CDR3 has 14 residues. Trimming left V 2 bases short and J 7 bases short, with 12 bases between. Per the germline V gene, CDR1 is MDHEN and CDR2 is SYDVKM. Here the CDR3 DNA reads TGTGCCAGCAGTTTAGGAGGGGGCAGGAACATTCAGTACTTC. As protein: CASSLGGGRNIQYF.

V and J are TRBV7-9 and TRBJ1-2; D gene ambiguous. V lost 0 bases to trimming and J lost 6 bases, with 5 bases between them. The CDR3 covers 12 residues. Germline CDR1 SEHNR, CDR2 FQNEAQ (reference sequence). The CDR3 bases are TGTGCCAGCAGCTTAGCGCTCGATGGCTACACCTTC. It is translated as CASSLALDGYTF.

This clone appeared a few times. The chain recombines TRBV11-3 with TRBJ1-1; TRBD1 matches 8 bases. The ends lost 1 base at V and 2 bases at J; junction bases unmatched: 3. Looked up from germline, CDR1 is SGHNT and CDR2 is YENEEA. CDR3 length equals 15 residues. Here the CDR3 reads CASSLVGQANTEAFF. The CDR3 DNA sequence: TGTGCCAGCAGCTTAGTGGGACAGGCAAACACTGAAGCTTTCTTT.

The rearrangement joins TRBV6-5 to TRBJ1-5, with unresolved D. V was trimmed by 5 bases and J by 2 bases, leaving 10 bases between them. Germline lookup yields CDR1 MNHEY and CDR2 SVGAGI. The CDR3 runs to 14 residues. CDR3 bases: TGTGCCAGCAGTCCCCGGAGTGGCAATCAGCCCCAGCATTTT. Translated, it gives CASSPRSGNQPQHF.

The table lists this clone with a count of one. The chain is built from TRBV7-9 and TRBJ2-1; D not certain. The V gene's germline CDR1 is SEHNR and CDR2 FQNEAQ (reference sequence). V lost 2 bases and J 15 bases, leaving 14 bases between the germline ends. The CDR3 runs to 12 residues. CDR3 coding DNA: TGTGCCAGCAGCTTAAATTCCCAGGTCCGGTTCTTC. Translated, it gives CASSLNSQVRFF.